These 4 T cell receptor beta chains originate from one sample sequenced in a study of T cells in localized non-small cell lung cancer. Using immunoSEQ multiplex PCR, the repertoire was profiled, and TCRdb retains in-frame clones only, with some absent. Of over 50,000 clones detected, around 90% appear once; the ten largest clones hold 1.5% to 2%. The specimen comprised peripheral blood, sampled before any cancer treatment. The receptor source for this set is a woman aged 35-70 years with stage I lung adenocarcinoma.

The chain combines TRBV6-6 with TRBJ1-2; the match to TRBD1 covers 10 bases. Trimming took 6 bases from V and 8 from J; bases not matched to a gene: 12. The CDR3 totals 15 residues. Germline V gives CDR1 MNHNY, CDR2 SVGAGI (reference sequence). DNA for the CDR3: TGTGCCAGCAGCGCCTCCGGGACAGGGGCGGGCGGCTACACCTTC. Translation: CASSASGTGAGGYTF.

The chain combines TRBV6-5 with TRBJ1-1; unclear D gene. This CDR3 is 14 amino acids long. Trimming cost V 5 bases and J 0 bases, with 10 bases left between them. Germline values: CDR1 MNHEY, CDR2 SVGAGI. CDR3 bases: TGTGCCAGCAGTGAAGATTACATGAACACTGAAGCTTTCTTT. It codes for CASSEDYMNTEAFF.

The chain links TRBV6-5 to TRBJ1-1; a possible D gene is TRBD1 (6 bases). Deletions cut 0 bases from V and 6 bases from J, with 14 bases between. CDR3 size: 15 residues. Germline CDR1 and CDR2: MNHEY and SVGAGI. The CDR3 is CASSYSRQGSAEAFF. CDR3 DNA: TGTGCCAGCAGTTACTCACGTCAGGGGTCCGCTGAAGCTTTCTTT.

This chain links TRBV7-2 with TRBJ2-6, with 8 nucleotides matching TRBD1. With V trimmed by 4 bases and J by 2 bases, 13 bases remained unmatched. CDR1 is SGHTA, CDR2 FQGNSA, per germline. The CDR3 sequence is 19 residues long. The CDR3 nucleotides read TGTGCCAGCAGCTCCATGACAGGGGCGAGGGCGGCTGGGGCCAACGTCCTGACTTTC. Translated: CASSSMTGARAAGANVLTF.